Listed below are T cell receptor beta chains from one sample, sequenced in a study of beta chain features in type 1 diabetes. Profiled with immunoSEQ multiplex PCR; TCRdb holds only in-frame clones, not every one. The sample carries 200,000 to 300,000 clones, roughly a tenth recorded once. Sample: naive CD4+ T cells from blood. The receptors originated from a man aged 30 to 39 with type 1 diabetes. The CDR3 runs from the conserved cysteine through the conserved F or W. Fields, in order: V gene, J gene, CDR3 protein.

TRBV2	TRBJ2-1	CASTFGNEQFF
TRBV20-1	TRBJ1-2	CSATLPGGYTF
TRBV6-6	TRBJ1-2	CASSYGQGPYGYTF
TRBV9	TRBJ2-5	CASSTTGTGEETQYF
TRBV28	TRBJ1-5	CASSSTGYQPQHF
TRBV4-1	TRBJ2-6	CASGPQVPGANVLTF
TRBV18	TRBJ2-5	CASSPSGLRETQYF
TRBV7-8	TRBJ2-1	CASSLAHLALDEQFF
TRBV18	TRBJ2-3	CASSPRSQSTSTDTQYF
TRBV5-4	TRBJ1-2	CASSFQGQRSRSDTF
TRBV11-2	TRBJ2-3	CASSSGLAADTQYF
TRBV28	TRBJ2-3	CASTGWRGIMDTQYF
TRBV9	TRBJ1-6	CASSVEGQANSPLHF
TRBV6-5	TRBJ1-2	CASRHRSAGGYTF
TRBV19	TRBJ2-3	CASSIGTLSRDTQYF
TRBV5-1	TRBJ2-1	CASSLGGILSDEQFF
TRBV28	TRBJ2-5	CASSLSSVGETQYF
TRBV28	TRBJ2-1	CASTSLHEQFF
TRBV5-4	TRBJ2-2	CASSPGGADTGELFF
TRBV6-5	TRBJ2-3	CASSYSFRGTDTQYF
TRBV18	TRBJ2-3	CASSSSGTGADTQYF
TRBV2	TRBJ2-3	CASSEGPTRYF
TRBV28	TRBJ2-3	CASSSLRGPQYF
TRBV6-5	TRBJ2-4	CASTATGTNIQYF
TRBV5-6	TRBJ2-7	CASSSTGGTYEQYF
TRBV6-6	TRBJ2-5	CASSYVAGQETQYF
TRBV5-1	TRBJ2-3	CASSFVAGGPGDTQYF
TRBV27	TRBJ2-5	CASSLRDRNQETQYF
TRBV9	TRBJ2-2	CASSVGGTPNTGELFF
TRBV7-9	TRBJ2-3	CASSPPSGRTQYF
TRBV9	TRBJ2-5	CASSGVAGEETQYF
TRBV4-3	TRBJ1-1	CASSQESGRGTEAFF
TRBV29-1	TRBJ2-7	CSAGSVREQYF
TRBV21-1	TRBJ1-2	CASSAVGPSRGGYTF
TRBV5-1	TRBJ2-2	CASSLEGPPGELFF
TRBV7-2	TRBJ1-2	CASSAGDYGYTF
TRBV6-6	TRBJ1-1	CASKLQGASEAFF
TRBV27	TRBJ1-1	CASSYSGDSEAFF
TRBV19	TRBJ2-5	CASSIGGSRETQYF
TRBV5-1	TRBJ2-5	CASRSSGGPQETQYF
TRBV15	TRBJ2-2	CATSRDGVAGGRFTGELFF
TRBV2	TRBJ2-3	CASSERGGHTDTQYF
TRBV5-4	TRBJ2-7	CASSDATGAYEQYF
TRBV5-1	TRBJ1-2	CASSLEEARYGYTF
TRBV5-1	TRBJ2-1	CASSLPRSGSYNEQFF